This entry lists 10 T cell receptor beta chains sequenced from one sample in a study of cytomegalovirus exposure and HLA in healthy donors. Amplification used 60 Vbeta primers and 13 Jbeta primers. The protocol was immunoSEQ multiplex PCR, while the TCRdb copy is restricted to in-frame clones and leaves out a portion. Among roughly 50,000 clones, about 81% were seen once, and the ten largest hold almost 7%. Sequencing input: PBMCs. These receptors were taken from a man between 25 and 39 years old in good health and CMV-seropositive.

This clone was seen a handful of times. This chain uses TRBV5-1 with TRBJ2-3, with D uncertain. V dropped 4 bases and J dropped 2 bases, with 5 bases sitting between them. CDR1 SGHRS and CDR2 YFSETQ come from the germline V gene. This CDR3 spans 12 amino acids. In DNA, the CDR3 is TGCGCCAGCAGCGCGGACACAGATACGCAGTATTTT. It translates to CASSADTDTQYF.

This clone came up a few times. This rearrangement joins TRBV27 to TRBJ1-6; 7 bases are shared with TRBD1. CDR3 size: 16 residues. Germline assignment: CDR1 MNHEY and CDR2 SMNVEV (reference sequence). Germline trimming cut 2 bases from V and 10 bases from J; bases unmatched to any gene: 11. CDR3 region: CASSLRPGGGSSPLHF. The CDR3 DNA is TGTGCCAGCAGTTTAAGACCAGGGGGTGGTAGCTCACCCCTCCACTTT.

The gene calls are TRBV7-9 and TRBJ2-7, with D possibly TRBD1 on 6 matching bases. The CDR3 extends over 14 amino acids. CDR1 and CDR2 from the germline V gene are SEHNR and FQNEAQ (reference sequence). Deletions cut 1 base from V and 4 bases from J, with 11 bases between. DNA for the CDR3: TGTGCCAGCAGCTTAGGTGGGACACTTTACGAGCAGTACTTC. As protein: CASSLGGTLYEQYF.

The chain has TRBV7-2 and TRBJ1-6; 8 bases agree with TRBD1. Germline CDR1 is SGHTA and CDR2 is FQGNSA. V lost 2 bases and J lost 5; bases outside the gene matches: 8. The CDR3 sequence is 17 residues long. CDR3: CASSLRGRTGHNSPLHF. CDR3 DNA: TGTGCCAGCAGCTTACGAGGAAGGACAGGGCATAATTCACCCCTCCACTTT.

V is TRBV19 and J is TRBJ1-3, with D possibly matching TRBD1 (6 bases). CDR1 is LNHDA, CDR2 SQIVND, per germline (reference sequence). The CDR3 contains 12 residues. The V end lost 11 bases, the J end lost 1 base, and 9 bases lay between the germline ends. DNA for the CDR3: TGTGCCTGCACAGGGTCTGGAAACACCATATATTTT. Translated, it gives CACTGSGNTIYF.

The chain has TRBV19 and TRBJ1-1, with 10 nucleotides matching TRBD1. CDR1 is LNHDA, CDR2 SQIVND, per germline (reference sequence). The CDR3 totals 13 residues. The J segment lost 7 bases and the V segment lost 6 bases, leaving 5 bases of the junction unmatched. CDR3: CASSRDRGHEAFF. CDR3 nucleotides: TGTGCCAGTAGCCGGGACAGGGGCCATGAAGCTTTCTTT.

In its sample, this clone is medium-sized. The chain couples TRBV6-5 to TRBJ1-2; D is unclear. Germline V lookup: CDR1 MNHEY, CDR2 SVGAGI. This CDR3 is built from 13 residues. The V end lost 7 bases, the J end lost 4 bases, and 13 bases lay between the germline ends. The CDR3 protein is CASTARQRYGYTF. For the CDR3, the DNA is TGTGCCAGCACCGCTCGGCAGCGCTATGGCTACACCTTC.

On this clone itself: Other DNA variants within this sample encode the same CDR3. The genes are TRBV6-5 and TRBJ1-1; a weak D match, TRBD1 (6 bases). Germline CDR1 reads MNHEY; CDR2 reads SVGAGI. CDR3 size: 15 residues. The V gene lost 6 bases and the J gene lost 6 bases, with 20 bases spanning the gap. The CDR3 here is CASSYRLQGLAEAFF. The CDR3 DNA reads as TGTGCCAGCAGCTACCGGTTACAGGGATTGGCTGAAGCTTTCTTT.

The chain recombines TRBV21-1 with TRBJ1-1; the table gives TRBD1 as D, unverified against the DNA. TRBV21-1 is described as a pseudogene. This CDR3 spans 14 amino acids. CDR3: CASSKFGPRGEAFF. The CDR3 DNA follows: TGTGCCAGCAGCAAATTTGGACCCAGGGGTGAAGCTTTCTTT.

This chain connects TRBV4-2 to TRBJ1-1, with a tentative D call TRBD1 (5 bases). This CDR3 is built from 16 residues. The V and J ends lost 0 bases and 3 bases respectively, with 14 bases between them. The germline V gene encodes CDR1 LGHNA and CDR2 YNFKEQ. The CDR3 DNA sequence: TGTGCCAGCAGCCAAGATAGGCGCCTAGGGGACACTGAAGCTTTCTTT. Protein product: CASSQDRRLGDTEAFF.